Sequencing of this TCR beta chain was carried out in a study of blood T cells in healthy people across ages. Caucasian individuals from Russia who were healthy and aged about 6 to 95 acted as donors. Each donor had around 9.8 milliliters of peripheral blood drawn. CDR1 is DFQATT, CDR2 SNEGSKA, per germline (reference sequence). The CDR3 covers 18 residues. J was trimmed by 9 bases and V by 3 bases; bases with no gene match: 22. Only a few counts were recorded for this clonotype. What it binds is not known. Study-wide findings and caveats: In older individuals, TCR beta diversity per million T cells was lower, falling roughly linearly with age.

Using a J-beta primer mix together with a sample-barcoded 5' primer, a second PCR was run for roughly 6 to 12 cycles. Through a template-switch adaptor with 12 random nucleotides, each cDNA molecule received a tag. Each CDR3 protein is one row after TCRdb ran MiXCR on the 5' RACE reads. This sample has about 680,000 distinct CDR3 sequences; around 45% occur once, and the top ten carry about 32%. The gene calls are TRBV20-1 and TRBJ2-1, with 8 bases aligning to TRBD2. The sample consisted of blood. The receptor comes from a woman aged 55-69 years in good health. The DNA of the CDR3 is TGCAGTGCTAGCCCCGGGACTACTCGAATTAGCGGGGACCGTGAGCAGTTCTTC. Translation gives CSASPGTTRISGDREQFF.